This T cell receptor (beta chain) derives from a study of cytomegalovirus exposure and HLA in healthy donors. General study results and limits: In a later analysis, TCR beta V- and J-gene trimming showed a link to a missense DCLRE1C variant. Across donors, presence/absence analyses took sequencing depth to be roughly uniform. Investigators reported 164 TCR beta chains as tied to cytomegalovirus.

Use of 60 Vbeta and 13 Jbeta primers characterized the PCR. Under the authors' procedure: Approximately 9.9 million of 75 million to 85 million unique TCR beta chains were shared, per a later count. The repertoire was sequenced with immunoSEQ multiplex PCR; TCRdb's copy has only in-frame clones and lacks some. For V, J and clone size, that table is used; D and trimming come from the DNA. The sample carries approximately 120,000 clones, more than 9% recorded once. V trimming: 4 bases; J trimming: 1 base; junction bases outside the gene matches: 7. Per the germline V gene, CDR1 is SGHVS and CDR2 is FQNEAQ. The CDR3 consists of 16 residues. For this clone: Its cognate antigen is unknown.

Material for sequencing was PBMCs. This TCR derives from a woman aged 18 to 35 in good health and CMV-seropositive. The chain joins TRBV7-8 to TRBJ2-7; 10 nucleotides align to TRBD2. CDR3 in amino acids: CASSSPGLATSYEQYF. The DNA for the CDR3 is TGTGCCAGCAGCTCCCCGGGACTAGCGACTTCCTACGAGCAGTACTTC.